The 19 T cell receptor beta chains in this list originate from one sample, sequenced in a study of CD8+ T cells in alopecia areata. TCR sequencing used cDNA made by reverse transcription of extracted RNA. The table came from immunoSEQ multiplex PCR; TCRdb's copy has only in-frame clones and leaves some out. The sample yields 150,000 to 200,000 clones, 60% seen once. Treatment noted: oral pan-JAK inhibitor, 5-10 mg twice daily. This specimen consisted of CD4+ T cells sorted from blood, obtained at week 24, from a patient treated with tofacitinib. All receptors come from a human donor with alopecia areata.

The chain has TRBV9 and TRBJ1-3; 7 bases match TRBD1. Germline lookup yields CDR1 SGDLS and CDR2 YYNGEE. CDR3 length: 14 residues. V was pared by 4 bases and J by 7 bases, with 8 bases of the junction left unmatched. The CDR3 coding sequence is TGTGCCAGCAGCTCCGACAGGGTGTCGAACACCATATATTTT. It specifies CASSSDRVSNTIYF. Together with reference TRBV9 and TRBJ1-3, the CDR3 gives the full variable domain: DSGVTQTPKHLITATGQRVTLRCSPRSGDLSVYWYQQSLDQGLQFLIQYYNGEERAKGNILERFSAQQFPDLHSELNLSSLELGDSALYFCASSSDRVSNTIYFGEGSWLTVV.

This clone was counted between two and nine times. The chain is built from TRBV7-6 and TRBJ1-5; TRBD1 might be the D (5 bases). This CDR3 spans 16 amino acids. Deletions cut 5 bases from V and 2 bases from J, with 16 bases between. Germline V CDR1 and CDR2: SGHVS, FNYEAQ. This CDR3 reads CASSPGVGRGNQPQHF. CDR3 DNA: TGTGCCAGCAGCCCGGGTGTGGGCAGGGGCAATCAGCCCCAGCATTTT. The variable domain in full, completed from reference TRBV7-6 and TRBJ1-5, reads GAGVSQSPRYKVTKRGQDVALRCDPISGHVSLYWYRQALGQGPEFLTYFNYEAQQDKSGLPNDRFSAERPEGSISTLTIQRTEQRDSAMYRCASSPGVGRGNQPQHFGDGTRLSIL.

This clone has more than one count but fewer than ten. As DNA, the CDR3 is TGTGCCAGTCACTGGCAGGGCACCGGGGAGCTGTTTTTT. Its protein product is CASHWQGTGELFF. The rearrangement links TRBV19 to TRBJ2-2; possible D gene TRBD1, 5 bases. Trimming shortened V by 8 bases and J by 4 bases, and 11 bases separated the two germline ends. The germline V gene encodes CDR1 LNHDA and CDR2 SQIVND (reference sequence). The CDR3 runs to 13 residues.

This clone was counted once. This sequence joins TRBV7-7 and TRBJ2-3; D possibly corresponds to TRBD2 (6 bases). Trimming removed 1 base at V and 2 bases at J, with 10 bases between. The germline gives CDR1 SSHAT, CDR2 FNYEAQ (reference sequence). The CDR3 runs 15 residues. In DNA form, the CDR3 reads TGTGCCAGCAGCTTAGGGGGAGGCTTCACAGATACGCAGTATTTT. Its translation: CASSLGGGFTDTQYF.

The V call is TRBV5-1, the J call TRBJ2-6; 8 positions agree with TRBD1. This CDR3 is built from 19 residues. V gave up 4 bases and J gave up 1 base; unmatched junction bases: 13. Germline lookup yields CDR1 SGHRS and CDR2 YFSETQ. The CDR3 DNA reads TGCGCCAGCAGCCCCGGGACAGGTTCTTTTATTTCTGGGGCCAACGTCCTGACTTTC. Translation: CASSPGTGSFISGANVLTF.

Concerning this clone: The sample has other DNA sequences that encode this CDR3 too. The rearrangement links TRBV30 to TRBJ1-1; D might be TRBD1 (6 bases). V dropped 0 bases and J dropped 6 bases, with 8 bases sitting between them. The germline CDR1 and CDR2 sequences are GTSNPN and SVGIG (reference sequence). The CDR3 is 12 amino acids. The CDR3 spells CAWSVGTPEAFF. The CDR3 DNA sequence: TGTGCCTGGAGTGTAGGGACACCTGAAGCTTTCTTT.

Note on this clone: This sample also contains other DNA sequences that code for the same CDR3. The chain links TRBV30 to TRBJ2-7; D not resolved. Germline-derived CDR1 and CDR2 are GTSNPN and SVGIG (reference sequence). CDR3 length: 12 residues. The ends were cut back, 2 bases at V and 4 bases at J, with 9 bases in the middle. CDR3 loop: CAWSTGPYEQYF. The CDR3 region has the DNA TGTGCCTGGAGTACCGGGCCTTACGAGCAGTACTTC.

The chain links TRBV2 to TRBJ1-1, with 7 nucleotides matching TRBD1. Trimming took 8 bases from V and 2 from J; bases not matched to a gene: 5. Germline V gene lookup returns CDR1 SNHLY and CDR2 FYNNEI. This CDR3 has 13 amino acids. The CDR3 is CASPYRGNTEAFF. Here the CDR3 DNA reads TGTGCCAGCCCTTACAGGGGAAACACTGAAGCTTTCTTT.

The chain is built from TRBV29-1 and TRBJ1-2, with a tentative D call TRBD1 (5 bases). This CDR3 comprises 14 residues. Germline-derived CDR1 and CDR2 are SQVTM and ANQGSEA. V was shortened by 3 bases and J by 6 bases, with 17 bases between the two germline ends. CDR3 in DNA: TGCAGCGTTGAGGTTTCTGGGGGGATTAATGGCTACACCTTC. Translation gives CSVEVSGGINGYTF.

This clone was seen at least ten times. The rearrangement links TRBV6-6 to TRBJ1-2, with D unresolved. Trimming pared 5 bases from V and 8 bases from J, leaving 15 bases between. This CDR3 region has 13 residues. Germline V gene data show CDR1 as MNHNY and CDR2 as SVGAGI (reference sequence). The CDR3 here is CASSPVNVLGYTF. The CDR3 DNA sequence: TGTGCCAGCAGTCCAGTTAACGTGCTCGGCTACACCTTC.

V and J are TRBV30 and TRBJ1-2; D call uncertain. The CDR3 is 11 amino acids. The germline V gene has CDR1 GTSNPN and CDR2 SVGIG (reference sequence). Trimming stripped 0 bases from V and 10 bases from J, with 9 bases between. CDR3 DNA: TGTGCCTGGAGTGTTCAGGCCTACTACACCTTC. This sequence encodes CAWSVQAYYTF.

The J gene is TRBJ2-2, the V gene TRBV15, with 7 bases that match TRBD1. The CDR3 spans 15 residues. With V trimmed by 5 bases and J by 5 bases, 8 bases remained unmatched. Germline CDR1 LNHNV, CDR2 YYDKDF (reference sequence). The CDR3 DNA follows: TGTGCCACCAGCCGTGACAGGGTGCAGACCGGGGAGCTGTTTTTT. This codes for CATSRDRVQTGELFF.

This chain uses TRBV29-1 with TRBJ1-1; D unclear. This CDR3 region has 11 residues. Germline V CDR1 and CDR2: SQVTM, ANQGSEA. The V end lost 6 bases, the J end lost 11 bases, and 16 bases lay between the germline ends. The CDR3: CSVSGILGAFF. The CDR3 DNA sequence: TGCAGCGTATCGGGGATTTTGGGTGCTTTCTTT.

With respect to this clone: Within the sample, other DNA sequences also encode this same CDR3. CDR3 DNA: TGCAGCGTTCGGACGGGCTCGGGAAACACCATATATTTT. Amino acids: CSVRTGSGNTIYF. J is TRBJ1-3 and V is TRBV29-1; D gene unclear. V lost 5 bases and J 4 bases, leaving 12 bases between the germline ends. There are 13 residues in the CDR3. CDR1 is SQVTM, CDR2 ANQGSEA, per germline.

The chain joins TRBV12-5 to TRBJ2-1; 10 nucleotides line up with TRBD1. The CDR3 runs to 15 residues. With V trimmed by 7 bases and J by 3 bases, 6 bases remained unmatched. Per the germline V gene, CDR1 is LGHNT and CDR2 is FRNRAP. The CDR3 DNA reads as TGTGCTAGTGTCCCGGACAGGGGGATCTACAATGAGCAGTTCTTC. It specifies CASVPDRGIYNEQFF.

A few counts support this clone. J is TRBJ1-1 and V is TRBV30; 7 nucleotides agree with TRBD1. This CDR3 is 14 amino acids long. Trimming removed 3 bases from V and 0 bases from J; junction bases left unmatched: 4. Germline CDR1 GTSNPN, CDR2 SVGIG (reference sequence). CDR3 amino acids: CAWSQTGLNTEAFF. The CDR3 DNA reads as TGTGCCTGGAGCCAGACAGGGTTGAACACTGAAGCTTTCTTT. The whole variable domain, remainder taken from reference TRBV30 and TRBJ1-1, is SQTIHQWPATLVQPVGSPLSLECTVEGTSNPNLYWYRQAAGRGLQLLFYSVGIGQISSEVPQNLSASRPQDRQFILSSKKLLLSDSGFYLCAWSQTGLNTEAFFGQGTRLTVV.

A remark on this clone: The sample holds other DNA sequences that translate to the same CDR3. J is TRBJ2-7 and V is TRBV29-1; 8 positions match TRBD1. The CDR3 is 12 residues long. Germline CDR1 reads SQVTM; CDR2 reads ANQGSEA. J was trimmed by 2 bases and V by 6 bases; bases with no gene match: 3. CDR3 protein: CSVGQGTYEQYF. The CDR3 DNA reads TGCAGCGTAGGACAGGGAACCTACGAGCAGTACTTC.

V gene TRBV30 combines with J gene TRBJ2-7; D ambiguous. Germline V lookup: CDR1 GTSNPN, CDR2 SVGIG (reference sequence). V gave up 2 bases and J gave up 4 bases, with 15 bases separating them. The CDR3 consists of 14 residues. The CDR3 coding sequence is TGTGCCTGGAGTCCCTATTTGTTGAGGTACGAGCAGTACTTC. Protein product: CAWSPYLLRYEQYF. Full variable domain (outside the CDR3, taken from reference TRBV30 and TRBJ2-7): SQTIHQWPATLVQPVGSPLSLECTVEGTSNPNLYWYRQAAGRGLQLLFYSVGIGQISSEVPQNLSASRPQDRQFILSSKKLLLSDSGFYLCAWSPYLLRYEQYFGPGTRLTVT.

Turning to this clone: Different DNA sequences within this sample yield the same CDR3. V usage is TRBV30 and J usage is TRBJ1-5; D not resolved. This CDR3 contains 13 residues. Trimming removed 2 bases at V and 1 base at J, with 6 bases between. CDR1 is GTSNPN, CDR2 SVGIG, per germline (reference sequence). For the CDR3, the DNA is TGTGCCTGGAGTCTCGACAGCAATCAGCCCCAGCATTTT. Its translation: CAWSLDSNQPQHF.